This T cell receptor beta chain was obtained from a study of CD8+ T cells in alopecia areata. Study in general: Administration of oral tofacitinib to treated patients was at 5 to 10 mg twice daily.

Samples from alopecia areata patients were lesional scalp punch biopsies and peripheral blood. Sorted populations comprised CD4+ and CD8+ T cells obtained from PBMCs. This clone was detected a few times. Sequencing used cDNA as its template, made by extracting RNA and reverse transcribing it. Profiling relied on immunoSEQ multiplex PCR, and the TCRdb table lists in-frame clones only, not all of them. This table has hundreds of thousands of clones, 57% appearing once. The sequence came from a human donor with alopecia areata. This specimen consisted of CD4+ T cells sorted from blood, obtained at week 0.

CDR3 loop: CASSPWAGGSEQYF. The CDR3 DNA follows: TGTGCCAGCAGCCCCTGGGCAGGGGGGTCCGAGCAGTACTTC. The chain links TRBV5-4 to TRBJ2-7, with a possible D match to TRBD1 (7 bases). CDR3 size: 14 residues. V lost 4 bases and J 6 bases, leaving 17 bases between the germline ends. The germline CDR1 and CDR2 sequences are SGHNT and YYREEE (reference sequence).